This TCR beta chain comes out of a study of T cell responses to AZD1222 COVID-19 vaccine (dated by TCRdb to the early 2020s). Looking at the study overall: TCR sequencing covered 230 to 250 trial participants: 200 to 210 given two doses of AZD1222 and around 26 given two doses of MenACWY control vaccine. Enrollment into the trials was organized by age into subgroups of 18-55, 56-69 and 70-plus years, and those subgroups contained roughly 140, 27 and 60 TCR-sequenced participants, respectively.

Study-level results and caveats: A significant rise in spike-specific TCR breadth and depth was observed after two AZD1222 doses relative to day 0 and relative to MenACWY recipients. Participants were mostly white British and included more females than males, and it was suggested by the authors that clonal diversity may have been underestimated. Conclusions about previously exposed vaccinees were limited because only a handful of AZD1222 recipients were SARS-CoV-2 seropositive at baseline. Because no day 14 peak-response samples were available, repertoires were characterized only after the peak T cell response. The whole spike protein was spanned by vaccine-associated CD4 TCRs, and dominant responses were seen in regions 160-218 and 743-854. Reportedly, close to half of the unique spike-specific TCRs recognized epitopes lying outside the regions that are mutated in the B.1.351 and B.1.1.7 variants. In the small 56-69-year group, the increase in depth fell short of significance, most likely because of low power.

The CDR3 sequence holds 13 residues, the cysteine and phenylalanine included. The entry retains the CDR3 DNA only, 39 bases that are in frame from base 1. From the germline V gene (reference sequence), CDR1 is LGHDT and CDR2 is YNNKEL. The trim is 4 bases for V and 3 bases for J, with a gap of 8 bases between the germline ends. Comments on this clone: The clone's antigen remains unknown. No base quality information exists; no much larger clone differs at one position.

The CDR3 regions of human TCRbeta chains were subjected to immunosequencing. As for how the authors treated the data: TCRs in the repertoires were matched against a reference library of SARS-CoV-2-specific TCRs that had been generated with the MIRA antigen-specificity platform. Breadth was defined as the fraction of unique TCRs that were SARS-CoV-2-associated, and depth was defined as the fraction of total T cells that were SARS-CoV-2-associated. Using the MIRA data, each spike-specific TCR was mapped to the spike region that the TCR reacts to and placed in a CD4 or CD8 class. Log10-transformed breadth and depth values were compared by one-way ANOVA with Sidak's multiple comparisons tests. Sourced from immuneACCESS, this table was stored by TCRdb with only in-frame sequences that have V and J called. A share of the clones is absent; for the studies checked, an unresolved V gene accounts for under half, and the remainder has no known explanation. V and J calls and clone size are copied from that table; D and trimming were computed from the DNA. This sample gives nearly 110,000 clones in total; less than 95% of them show up just once. The biggest ten clones account for roughly 8% of the sample.

In light of the paper, this sample's time point label describes: about 28 days (+/-7) after the second vaccine dose. Because spike-specific TCR depth and breadth did not differ between the two schedules, AZD1222 recipients who got a second dose at roughly 4 weeks were pooled with those who got a second dose at roughly 12 weeks. Samples from vaccinated people were obtained from the UK trials COV001 and COV002, which included a single-blind randomized controlled phase 2/3 trial of AZD1222 (ChAdOx1 nCoV-19) in healthy adults. For TCRbeta chain sequencing, PBMC samples were collected from trial participants at day 0 and at day 28 after the second dose.

The specimen was peripheral blood, collected 28 days after the second AZD1222 dose. The clonotype originates from an adult who received the AZD1222 COVID-19 vaccine. Recombination connected TRBV3-1 (or the pseudogene TRBV3-2) to TRBJ2-3; there is no confident call for the D gene. This receptor carries the CDR3 CASSPSGTDTQYF. The DNA sequence reads TGTGCCAGCAGCCCCAGTGGGACAGATACGCAGTATTTT.